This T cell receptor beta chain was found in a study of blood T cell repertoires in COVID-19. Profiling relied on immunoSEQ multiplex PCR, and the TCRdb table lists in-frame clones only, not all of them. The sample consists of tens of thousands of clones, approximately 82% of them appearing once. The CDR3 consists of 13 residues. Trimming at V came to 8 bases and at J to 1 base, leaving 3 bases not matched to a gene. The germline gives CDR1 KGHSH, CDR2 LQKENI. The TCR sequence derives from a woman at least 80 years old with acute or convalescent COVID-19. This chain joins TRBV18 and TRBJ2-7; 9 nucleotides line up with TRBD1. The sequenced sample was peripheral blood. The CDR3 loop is CASTGQGSYEQYF. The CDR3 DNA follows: TGTGCCAGCACCGGACAGGGGTCCTACGAGCAGTACTTC.